This TCR beta chain was observed in a study of T-cell memory formation after mild COVID-19 (dated by TCRdb to the early 2020s). Describing the broader study: TCR sequence clusters from the two donors were largely donor specific. The cohort was made up of two young adult volunteers, one female and one male, who were previously healthy. Longitudinal TCRalpha and TCRbeta repertoire sequencing tracked T-cell clones expanding and contracting after mild COVID-19 in two donors. Results the study describes overall, beyond this receptor: Contracting CD4+ clones were located mainly in the CM and EM memory subsets, whereas CD8+ clones were found to be enriched in EMRA. Some responding clones were found in pre-infection memory, which suggests that pre-existing cross-reactive memory T cells took part in the SARS-CoV-2 response. The study included only a couple of mild cases, and larger cohorts that include severe cases with pre-infection samples were judged to be necessary. From day 15 to 85, contracting clones showed balanced CD4/CD8 phenotypes, whereas a second wave of clones that expanded from day 15 to 37 leaned towards CD4+. SARS-CoV-2 specificity was not confirmed for the second-wave clones peaking on day 37.

This clonotype was seen a handful of times. The clone's antigen remains unknown. Per-nucleotide qualities are absent, and no much larger clonotype sits a single base away. The instrument given in TCRdb is Illumina NovaSeq 6000. cDNA libraries for TCRalpha and TCRbeta were prepared by 5'RACE using constant-segment primers, with sample barcodes and unique molecular identifiers added. Trizol reagent was used to extract RNA from every sample. Amplification of the libraries took two PCR steps, and the second step added a second sample barcode plus Illumina TruSeq adapters. Sequencing of the libraries was done on an Illumina NovaSeq, producing 2 x 150 bp paired-end reads. For the original study's pipeline: Demultiplexing of reads and collapsing into UMI-guided consensus sequences were performed with migec v1.2.7. Using mixcr v2.1.11, UMI consensuses were aligned to TRA and TRB V and J templates and then assembled into clonotypes. Clonotypes were classified as expanded or contracted when called significant by both edgeR and NoisET, with noise models trained on biological replicates. edgeR calls used a false discovery rate-adjusted p below 0.01 and a log2 fold-change threshold of 1. PCA with hierarchical clustering of max-normalized trajectories of the 1000 most abundant clonotypes was used as exploratory dynamics analysis. Each responding clone was given a CD4 or CD8 phenotype based on the CD4+ and CD8+ repertoires, which had been sequenced separately. The public reads were quality trimmed at Q25 with fastp and then assembled into clones with MiXCR by TCRdb, keeping productive beta chains. Each entry is one CDR3 protein sequence, shown with its most common DNA and genes. TCRdb assigned the V and J calls; the authors' analysis was not used. The sample records approximately 480,000 distinct CDR3 sequences, 15% to 20% of which are singletons. The ten largest make up around 12% of the sample.

PBMCs were isolated by Ficoll-Paque density gradient centrifugation. CDR1 and CDR2 are read off the germline V gene as SGHDT and YYEEEE. Relative to germline, V is 0 bases shorter and J is 0 bases shorter, with 13 bases between their ends. From cysteine to phenylalanine, the CDR3 is 16 amino acids long. Just the 48-base CDR3 DNA is kept, in frame starting at base 1. The receptor's source is an adult woman who had mild COVID-19 (a few samples of this study predate the infection). The sample titles of this study are shuffled in the database, so cell type and time point are left out; the donor was told from shared clones. The chain is encoded by TRBV5-6 joined to TRBJ2-7; no D gene can be assigned with confidence. Sequencing was done on a sample of PBMCs or a T cell subset sorted from them (not recorded which). The nucleotide sequence is TGTGCCAGCAGCTTGGTGGTGGGCTGGGGCTCCTACGAGCAGTACTTC. Its protein reads: CASSLVVGWGSYEQYF.